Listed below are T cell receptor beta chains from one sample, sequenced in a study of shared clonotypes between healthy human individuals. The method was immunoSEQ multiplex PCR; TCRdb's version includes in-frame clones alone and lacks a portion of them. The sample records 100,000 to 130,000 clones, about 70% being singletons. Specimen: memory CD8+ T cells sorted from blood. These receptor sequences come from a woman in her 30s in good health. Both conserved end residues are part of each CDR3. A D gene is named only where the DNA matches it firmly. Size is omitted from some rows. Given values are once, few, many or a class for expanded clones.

CDR3 protein: CASSYLAVSSYEQYF; CDR3 DNA: TGTGCCAGCAGTTACTTGGCGGTGAGCTCCTACGAGCAGTACTTC; J gene: TRBJ2-7; D gene: .; V gene: TRBV6-6; clone size: .
CDR3 protein: CASSSGDTDTQYF; CDR3 DNA: TGTGCCAGCAGTAGCGGGGACACAGATACGCAGTATTTT; J gene: TRBJ2-3; D gene: TRBD2; V gene: TRBV6-4; clone size: many
CDR3 protein: CASSQLRMRERYEQYF; CDR3 DNA: TGTGCCAGCAGTCAACTGAGGATGCGGGAGCGATACGAGCAGTACTTC; J gene: TRBJ2-7; D gene: TRBD2; V gene: TRBV28; clone size: .
CDR3 protein: CASRPNRDTEAFF; CDR3 DNA: TGCGCCAGCAGACCAAACAGGGACACTGAAGCTTTCTTT; J gene: TRBJ1-1; D gene: .; V gene: TRBV10-1; clone size: .
CDR3 protein: CASSSSWQGSSYEQYF; CDR3 DNA: TGTGCCAGCAGTTCGTCGTGGCAGGGGAGTTCCTACGAGCAGTACTTC; J gene: TRBJ2-7; D gene: .; V gene: TRBV6-4; clone size: .
CDR3 protein: CASSWEGIWASNYEQYF; CDR3 DNA: TGTGCCAGCAGCTGGGAGGGGATTTGGGCTAGCAACTACGAGCAGTACTTC; J gene: TRBJ2-7; D gene: TRBD2; V gene: TRBV5-6; clone size: few
CDR3 protein: CASSFWAAGGASYEQYF; CDR3 DNA: TGTGCCAGCAGCTTTTGGGCCGCAGGGGGCGCGTCCTACGAGCAGTACTTC; J gene: TRBJ2-7; D gene: TRBD1; V gene: TRBV7-9; clone size: .
CDR3 protein: CASRPLAGSYNEQFF; CDR3 DNA: TGTGCCAGCAGACCGCTAGCGGGATCCTACAATGAGCAGTTCTTC; J gene: TRBJ2-1; D gene: TRBD2; V gene: TRBV27; clone size: .
CDR3 protein: CASSPPYRNTEAFF; CDR3 DNA: TGTGCCAGCAGCCCACCATACAGGAACACTGAAGCTTTCTTT; J gene: TRBJ1-1; D gene: .; V gene: TRBV28; clone size: .
CDR3 protein: CSAGDVHSYEQYF; CDR3 DNA: TGCAGCGCGGGGGACGTCCACTCCTACGAGCAGTACTTC; J gene: TRBJ2-7; D gene: .; V gene: TRBV29-1; clone size: .
CDR3 protein: CASSLAGGPGEQYF; CDR3 DNA: TGTGCCAGCAGCTTAGCGGGAGGGCCGGGAGAGCAGTACTTC; J gene: TRBJ2-7; D gene: TRBD2; V gene: TRBV7-9; clone size: few
CDR3 protein: CAISDSLPSYEQYF; CDR3 DNA: TGTGCCATCAGTGACAGCTTACCTTCCTACGAGCAGTACTTC; J gene: TRBJ2-7; D gene: .; V gene: TRBV10-3; clone size: .
CDR3 protein: CASSILLRQGRYEQYF; CDR3 DNA: TGTGCCAGTAGTATTTTGTTGAGACAGGGGAGGTACGAGCAGTACTTC; J gene: TRBJ2-7; D gene: TRBD1; V gene: TRBV19; clone size: .
CDR3 protein: CASRGGSYEQYF; CDR3 DNA: TGCGCCAGCAGGGGCGGGAGCTACGAGCAGTACTTC; J gene: TRBJ2-7; D gene: TRBD2; V gene: TRBV5-1; clone size: .
CDR3 protein: CASSLARNRVSGRDRLHNEQFF; CDR3 DNA: TGTGCCAGCAGCTTAGCGCGAAATAGGGTTAGCGGGAGGGACCGTCTCCACAATGAGCAGTTCTTC; J gene: TRBJ2-1; D gene: TRBD2; V gene: TRBV7-2; clone size: .
CDR3 protein: CASSLLQEKNIQYF; CDR3 DNA: TGCGCCAGCAGCTTGTTACAGGAGAAAAACATTCAGTACTTC; J gene: TRBJ2-4; D gene: .; V gene: TRBV5-1; clone size: few
CDR3 protein: CATSRDVGGSNEKLFF; CDR3 DNA: TGTGCCACCAGCAGAGATGTCGGGGGTTCTAATGAAAAACTGTTTTTT; J gene: TRBJ1-4; D gene: .; V gene: TRBV15; clone size: .
CDR3 protein: CASSSLPLMTSARITEQFF; CDR3 DNA: TGTGCCAGCAGCTCCCTACCCTTGATGACTAGCGCCCGAATCACTGAGCAGTTCTTC; J gene: TRBJ2-1; D gene: TRBD2; V gene: TRBV7-2; clone size: .
CDR3 protein: CASKSEGNTEAFF; CDR3 DNA: TGTGCCAGCAAGAGCGAGGGGAACACTGAAGCTTTCTTT; J gene: TRBJ1-1; D gene: .; V gene: TRBV28; clone size: .
CDR3 protein: CASSQDMADGYTF; CDR3 DNA: TGTGCCAGCAGCCAAGATATGGCTGATGGCTACACCTTC; J gene: TRBJ1-2; D gene: .; V gene: TRBV14; clone size: .
CDR3 protein: CASSQGRGRGQFF; CDR3 DNA: TGTGCCAGCAGCCAAGGTCGGGGTAGAGGGCAGTTCTTC; J gene: TRBJ2-1; D gene: .; V gene: TRBV14; clone size: .
CDR3 protein: CASSVRRGRHQNTEAFF; CDR3 DNA: TGTGCCAGCAGTGTCCGTCGAGGACGGCACCAGAACACTGAAGCTTTCTTT; J gene: TRBJ1-1; D gene: .; V gene: TRBV28; clone size: .